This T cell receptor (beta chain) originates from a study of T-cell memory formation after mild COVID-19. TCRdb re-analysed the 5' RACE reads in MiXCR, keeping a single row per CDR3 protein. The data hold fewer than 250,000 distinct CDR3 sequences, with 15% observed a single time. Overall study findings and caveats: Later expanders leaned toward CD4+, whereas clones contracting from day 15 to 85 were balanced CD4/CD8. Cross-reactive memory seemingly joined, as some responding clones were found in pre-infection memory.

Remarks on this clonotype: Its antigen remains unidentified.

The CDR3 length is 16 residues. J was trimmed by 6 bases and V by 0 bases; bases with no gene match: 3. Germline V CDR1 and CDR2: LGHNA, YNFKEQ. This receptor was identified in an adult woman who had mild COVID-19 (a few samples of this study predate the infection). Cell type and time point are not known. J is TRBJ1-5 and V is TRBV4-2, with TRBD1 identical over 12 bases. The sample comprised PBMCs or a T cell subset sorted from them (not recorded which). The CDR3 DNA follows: TGTGCCAGCAGCCAAGACGGGACAGGGGGCACTCAGCCCCAGCATTTT. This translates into CASSQDGTGGTQPQHF.